The 20 T cell receptor beta chains presented below share a single source sample, sequenced in a study of cytomegalovirus exposure and HLA in healthy donors. Amplification used 60 Vbeta primers and 13 Jbeta primers. Sequenced by immunoSEQ multiplex PCR; TCRdb stores in-frame clones only, minus some. The sample records some 130,000 clones, around 77% being singletons. The source material was PBMCs. Source of these receptors: a man aged 30 to 45 in good health and CMV-seronegative.

The CDR3 is CASTPGTGGSMNTEAFF. CDR3 bases: TGTGCCAGCACTCCCGGGACAGGGGGGTCCATGAACACTGAAGCTTTCTTT. The genes are TRBV28 and TRBJ1-1; 11 bases agree with TRBD1. The germline V gene has CDR1 MDHEN and CDR2 SYDVKM. Germline trimming cut 7 bases from V and 0 bases from J; bases unmatched to any gene: 10. This CDR3 spans 17 amino acids.

The chain is built from TRBV28 and TRBJ1-5; perhaps TRBD1 as D (6 bases). Looked up from germline, CDR1 is MDHEN and CDR2 is SYDVKM. Trimming took off 1 base at V and 6 bases at J, with 10 bases between the two ends. The CDR3 runs to 14 residues. As DNA, the CDR3 is TGTGCCAGCAGTTTATCAGGGGTCGGTCAGCCCCAGCATTTT. It translates to CASSLSGVGQPQHF. Variable domain in full (rest from reference TRBV28 and TRBJ1-5): DVKVTQSSRYLVKRTGEKVFLECVQDMDHENMFWYRQDPGLGLRLIYFSYDVKMKEKGDIPEGYSVSREKKERFSLILESASTNQTSMYLCASSLSGVGQPQHFGDGTRLSIL.

The chain has TRBV6-5 and TRBJ2-2; 7 nucleotides line up with TRBD1. The CDR3 has 13 amino acids. Germline CDR1 is MNHEY and CDR2 is SVGAGI. V lost 6 bases, J lost 4 bases, and 2 bases stayed unmatched. The CDR3 loop reads CASSRDSTGELFF. In nucleotides, the CDR3 is TGTGCCAGCAGCCGGGACAGCACCGGGGAGCTGTTTTTT.

The gene calls are TRBV5-1 and TRBJ2-1; D gene unclear. V dropped 0 bases and J dropped 7 bases, with 8 bases sitting between them. CDR1 SGHRS and CDR2 YFSETQ come from the germline V gene. The CDR3 has 13 amino acids. The CDR3 nucleotides read TGCGCCAGCAGCTTGGCCCCCGAGAATGAGCAGTTCTTC. This translates into CASSLAPENEQFF.

V gene TRBV29-1 combines with J gene TRBJ2-7; 8 bases are a match to TRBD2. Germline trimming cut 3 bases from V and 9 bases from J; bases unmatched to any gene: 7. There are 12 residues in the CDR3. Looked up from germline, CDR1 is SQVTM and CDR2 is ANQGSEA. DNA for the CDR3: TGCAGCGTTGAGACCAAACTAGCGGTGCAGTACTTC. It translates to CSVETKLAVQYF.

This clone was picked up a small number of times. The V and J genes are TRBV4-2 and TRBJ1-5, with 8 bases matching TRBD1. This CDR3 is built from 20 residues. Germline-derived CDR1 and CDR2 are LGHNA and YNFKEQ. After removal of 4 bases from V and 2 bases from J, the junction contained 19 bases not matched to a gene. The CDR3 protein is CASSPSVLDRAGYGNQPQHF. CDR3 coding DNA: TGTGCCAGCAGCCCGTCCGTCTTGGACAGGGCGGGTTATGGCAATCAGCCCCAGCATTTT.

This clone occurred once. V gene TRBV27 combines with J gene TRBJ2-1; D is perhaps TRBD2 (6 bases). V gave up 3 bases and J gave up 6 bases, with 9 bases separating them. The CDR3 runs 13 residues. Germline assignment: CDR1 MNHEY and CDR2 SMNVEV (reference sequence). The CDR3 sequence is CASSFRRANEQFF. The CDR3 nucleotides read TGTGCCAGCAGTTTTCGGAGGGCCAATGAGCAGTTCTTC.

The chain employs TRBV4-1 and TRBJ2-7; 9 bases are shared with TRBD1. The germline CDR1 and CDR2 sequences are MGHRA and YSYEKL. The length of the CDR3 is 18 residues. V gave up 0 bases and J gave up 5 bases; unmatched junction bases: 14. The chain's CDR3 is CASSQDVGRDRVSHEQYF. The CDR3 DNA follows: TGCGCCAGCAGCCAAGATGTAGGTAGGGACAGGGTTTCCCACGAGCAGTACTTC.

The chain has TRBV5-1 and TRBJ2-5, with 16 bases lining up with TRBD2. The CDR3 totals 18 residues. CDR1 and CDR2 from the germline V gene are SGHRS and YFSETQ. Trimming cost V 4 bases and J 4 bases; bases outside gene matches: 10. CDR3 DNA sequence: TGCGCCAGCAGCCAGGGACTAGCGGGAGGGCCCTCCTTAGAGACCCAGTACTTC. Residues: CASSQGLAGGPSLETQYF.

This sequence joins TRBV4-2 and TRBJ1-1; D gene ambiguous. Per germline, CDR1 LGHNA and CDR2 YNFKEQ. Trimming removed 4 bases from V and 1 base from J, with 13 bases in between. The CDR3 runs 15 residues. Here the CDR3 reads CASSRETGANTEAFF. The CDR3 DNA is TGTGCCAGCAGCCGCGAAACGGGAGCGAACACTGAAGCTTTCTTT.

This clone was detected only a few times. This sequence joins TRBV5-4 and TRBJ2-7, with TRBD2 matching 9 bases. The CDR3 contains 14 residues. Germline trimming cut 4 bases from V and 1 base from J; bases unmatched to any gene: 3. Germline CDR1 is SGHNT and CDR2 is YYREEE (reference sequence). As DNA, the CDR3 is TGTGCCAGCAGCCCTACTAGCGGGTCCTACGAGCAGTACTTC. It specifies CASSPTSGSYEQYF.

This clone was detected only a few times. The CDR3 sequence: CASSQVGDRGRDYGYTF. In nucleotides, the CDR3 is TGTGCCAGCAGCCAAGTCGGGGACAGGGGGCGCGACTATGGCTACACCTTC. The V and J genes are TRBV4-2 and TRBJ1-2; 12 bases map to TRBD1. The V segment lost 1 base and the J segment 3 bases; nucleotides outside the gene matches: 6. The CDR3 spans 17 residues. Germline V CDR1 and CDR2: LGHNA, YNFKEQ.

V gene TRBV4-1 combines with J gene TRBJ1-1; D is perhaps TRBD1 (6 bases). The CDR3 sequence is 15 residues long. Trimming shortened V by 1 base and J by 5 bases, and 14 bases separated the two germline ends. Germline CDR1 MGHRA, CDR2 YSYEKL. CDR3 amino acids: CASSQGAGARTEAFF. CDR3 nucleotide sequence: TGCGCCAGCAGCCAAGGAGCGGGGGCGAGGACTGAAGCTTTCTTT.

This chain joins TRBV10-3 and TRBJ1-1, with a tentative D call TRBD1 (5 bases). V gave up 6 bases and J gave up 2 bases, with 13 bases separating them. The CDR3 totals 14 residues. CDR1 is ENHRY, CDR2 SYGVKD, per germline. In nucleotides, the CDR3 is TGTGCCATCAGATCGACAGAAGTAAACACTGAAGCTTTCTTT. Protein sequence: CAIRSTEVNTEAFF.

The gene calls are TRBV30 and TRBJ1-4; no definite D call. The V gene lost 2 bases and the J gene lost 0 bases, with 7 bases spanning the gap. Germline loops: CDR1 GTSNPN, CDR2 SVGIG (reference sequence). The CDR3 runs 14 residues. CDR3 amino acids: CAWSPGATNEKLFF. The DNA of the CDR3 is TGTGCCTGGAGTCCGGGTGCAACTAATGAAAAACTGTTTTTT.

This chain uses TRBV28 with TRBJ2-7; D ambiguous. Germline values: CDR1 MDHEN, CDR2 SYDVKM. V gave up 5 bases and J gave up 0 bases, with 11 bases separating them. The CDR3 runs 14 residues. The CDR3 DNA reads TGTGCCAGCAGTCCACATGACAACTCCTACGAGCAGTACTTC. It specifies CASSPHDNSYEQYF.

This clone has only one observation. The chain recombines TRBV7-9 with TRBJ1-1, with D possibly being TRBD1 (5 bases). Germline lookup yields CDR1 SEHNR and CDR2 FQNEAQ (reference sequence). There are 13 residues in the CDR3. The ends were cut back, 1 base at V and 10 bases at J, with 13 bases in the middle. The CDR3 reads CASSLVVREGAFF. CDR3 sequence (DNA): TGTGCCAGCAGCTTAGTGGTCAGGGAGGGAGCTTTCTTT.

The V gene is TRBV5-1, the J gene TRBJ1-4, with a weak D call TRBD1 (6 bases). CDR1 is SGHRS, CDR2 YFSETQ, per germline. V was shortened by 7 bases and J by 3 bases, with 13 bases between the two germline ends. There are 14 residues in the CDR3. The CDR3 DNA sequence: TGCGCCAGCCGCCCCCCAGGGGCTAATGAAAAACTGTTTTTT. Amino acid sequence: CASRPPGANEKLFF.

In DNA, the CDR3 is TGTGCCAGCAGTCGCGGACAGAACTATGGCTACACCTTC. The encoded protein is CASSRGQNYGYTF. The rearrangement links TRBV2 to TRBJ1-2; tentative D call: TRBD1 (6 bases). Per the germline V gene, CDR1 is SNHLY and CDR2 is FYNNEI. The CDR3 loop spans 13 amino acids. The germline V and J ends were trimmed by 5 bases and 2 bases, with 9 bases remaining between them. The full variable domain, with the rest looked up from reference TRBV2 and TRBJ1-2, is EPEVTQTPSHQVTQMGQEVILRCVPISNHLYFYWYRQILGQKVEFLVSFYNNEISEKSEIFDDQFSVERPDGSNFTLKIRSTKLEDSAMYFCASSRGQNYGYTFGSGTRLTVV.

Details on this clone: A read error may account for a junction end that differs from germline. The V and J genes are TRBV7-9 and TRBJ2-7; D is undetermined. Germline-derived CDR1 and CDR2 are SEHNR and FQNEAQ (reference sequence). The CDR3 has 11 amino acids. The CDR3 DNA reads as TGTTCCAGCAGCTTATCGTACGAGCAGTACTTC. Protein sequence: CSSSLSYEQYF.